Sequencing of this TCR beta chain was carried out in a study of cytomegalovirus exposure and HLA in healthy donors. The primer mix had 60 Vbeta and 13 Jbeta primers. Sequencing was performed with immunoSEQ multiplex PCR; in TCRdb, only in-frame clones are kept and a portion is missing. The sample records 110,000 to 150,000 clones, approximately 9% being singletons. Germline V gives CDR1 SGHNT, CDR2 YENEEA. Trimming left V 3 bases short and J 5 bases short, with 14 bases between. The CDR3 consists of 16 residues. The genes are TRBV11-3 and TRBJ1-6, with D possibly TRBD1 on 5 matching bases. The sequenced material came from PBMCs. This clonotype was sampled from a male donor in good health and CMV-seronegative. The CDR3 sequence is CASSLGGGADNSPLHF. Written as DNA, the CDR3 is TGTGCCAGCAGCTTGGGGGGTGGGGCTGATAATTCACCCCTCCACTTT.